Below are 7 T cell receptor beta chains sequenced from a single sample in a study of regulatory T cells in long-lasting Graves disease (dated by TCRdb to about 2021). The method was multiplex PCR. Sequencing used an Illumina HiSeq 4000. CDR3 regions were amplified by Arm-PCR with iRepertoire HTBI primers to construct TCR beta libraries. TCRdb passed the public sequencing reads through fastp at Q25 and MiXCR, retaining productive beta sequences. Identical CDR3 protein sequences are pooled into one entry, listed with their most common genes and DNA. The sample has 600,000 to 800,000 distinct CDR3 sequences on record, about 32% of them singletons. The ten largest make up 35% to 55% of the sample. What the time point label conveys for this sample: persistent/refractory GD, antithyroid drugs over 5 years with positive TRAb. For both TCR sequencing and RNA sequencing, RNA was extracted from PBMCs using TRIzol.

Source: peripheral blood mononuclear cells (PBMCs), taken when the disease was refractory, from a patient treated with antithyroid drugs. The receptors were sampled from a female donor with Graves disease.

The V call is TRBV20-1, the J call TRBJ2-7, with TRBD1 identical over 10 bases. CDR3 size: 13 residues. Trimming cost V 1 base and J 7 bases; bases outside gene matches: 4. Germline CDR1 DFQATT, CDR2 SNEGSKA (reference sequence). The CDR3 nucleotides are TGCAGTGCTAGAGGGACAGGGGGGGGGGAGCAGTACTTC. This encodes CSARGTGGGEQYF.

The chain uses TRBV25-1 and TRBJ1-2; D call uncertain. The germline V and J ends were trimmed by 6 bases and 1 base, with 9 bases remaining between them. The V gene's germline CDR1 is MGHDK and CDR2 SYGVNS. This CDR3 has 13 amino acids. The CDR3 loop is CASRGPLNYGYTF. The CDR3 region has the DNA TGTGCCAGCAGGGGCCCCCTTAACTATGGCTACACCTTC.

This clonotype came up a few times. The chain carries TRBV5-1 and TRBJ1-4; 10 nucleotides match TRBD1. CDR3 size: 13 residues. V gave up 7 bases and J gave up 10 bases; unmatched junction bases: 7. Per the germline V gene, CDR1 is SGHRS and CDR2 is YFSETQ. CDR3 loop: CASAGTGDRKLFF. Here the CDR3 DNA reads TGCGCCAGCGCCGGGACAGGGGATAGAAAACTGTTTTTT.

About this clonotype: A much larger clone lies a single base off, so this may be a read error. This chain uses TRBV12-3 or TRBV12-4 with TRBJ1-4; 7 nucleotides align to TRBD1. CDR3 length: 11 residues. CDR3 protein: CASSLTGQLLF. The CDR3 DNA follows: TGTGCCAGCAGCCTGACAGGGCAACTGCTTTTT.

The sample holds a few counts of this clonotype. V and J are TRBV11-2 and TRBJ2-7, with 7 bases identical to TRBD1. Germline CDR1 and CDR2: SGHAT and FQNNGV. V trimming: 0 bases; J trimming: 6 bases; junction bases outside the gene matches: 2. The CDR3 has 13 residues. The CDR3 DNA follows: TGTGCCAGCAGCTTAGAGACAGGGATCGAGCAGTACTTC. This gives the protein CASSLETGIEQYF. Looking up the rest from reference TRBV11-2 and TRBJ2-7 gives the full variable domain: EAGVAQSPRYKIIEKRQSVAFWCNPISGHATLYWYQQILGQGPKLLIQFQNNGVVDDSQLPKDRFSAERLKGVDSTLKIQPAKLEDSAVYLCASSLETGIEQYFGPGTRLTVT.

V gene TRBV6-1 combines with J gene TRBJ1-2; weak D call: TRBD1 (6 bases). The CDR3 has 15 amino acids. Germline V gene lookup returns CDR1 MNHNS and CDR2 SASEGT. The ends were cut back, 6 bases at V and 4 bases at J, with 18 bases in the middle. CDR3 in amino acids: CASREQGPSSYGYTF. CDR3 nucleotide sequence: TGTGCCAGCAGGGAACAGGGCCCCTCGAGCTATGGCTACACCTTC.

The V gene is TRBV30, the J gene TRBJ2-7; 7 positions match TRBD1. J was trimmed by 4 bases and V by 5 bases; bases with no gene match: 11. Germline V gives CDR1 GTSNPN, CDR2 SVGIG (reference sequence). The CDR3 sequence is 14 residues long. The CDR3 DNA is TGTGCCTGGGGTCGGGACAGCTCTGCGTACGAGCAGTACTTC. This codes for CAWGRDSSAYEQYF. The complete variable domain, with remaining parts taken from reference TRBV30 and TRBJ2-7, reads SQTIHQWPATLVQPVGSPLSLECTVEGTSNPNLYWYRQAAGRGLQLLFYSVGIGQISSEVPQNLSASRPQDRQFILSSKKLLLSDSGFYLCAWGRDSSAYEQYFGPGTRLTVT.